The 23 T cell receptor beta chains below were found in one sample sequenced in a study of blood T cell repertoires in COVID-19. Data came from immunoSEQ multiplex PCR; TCRdb stores just in-frame clones and leaves some out. The sample records approximately 120,000 clones, less than 85% being singletons. Source material: peripheral blood. All receptors come from a human donor in a cohort sampled during active or convalescent COVID-19.

The CDR3: CSVAPLRLAGRSYEQYF. The CDR3 nucleotides read TGCAGCGTTGCCCCCCTTAGACTAGCGGGCCGCTCCTACGAGCAGTACTTC. V and J are TRBV29-1 and TRBJ2-7; 10 bases agree with TRBD2. The V segment lost 4 bases and the J segment 0 bases; nucleotides outside the gene matches: 12. CDR3 length: 17 residues. Germline CDR1 and CDR2: SQVTM and ANQGSEA.

This chain uses TRBV5-6 with TRBJ1-1; tentative D call: TRBD1 (5 bases). This CDR3 has 14 amino acids. CDR1 SGHDT and CDR2 YYEEEE come from the germline V gene. Trimming stripped 1 base from V and 0 bases from J, with 7 bases between. This chain's CDR3 is CASSLFRVNTEAFF. The CDR3 DNA reads TGTGCCAGCAGCTTGTTCAGGGTGAACACTGAAGCTTTCTTT.

The chain recombines TRBV19 with TRBJ1-2; unclear D gene. Per germline, CDR1 LNHDA and CDR2 SQIVND (reference sequence). V lost 1 base and J lost 8, with 11 bases in between. The CDR3 has 13 amino acids. Written as DNA, the CDR3 is TGTGCCAGTAGTATAGGCCCCAAGAGCGGCTACACCTTC. Residues: CASSIGPKSGYTF.

This chain joins TRBV11-2 and TRBJ2-2; D gene ambiguous. With 2 bases removed from V and 6 bases from J, the gap between germline ends came to 7 bases. The germline CDR1 and CDR2 sequences are SGHAT and FQNNGV. The CDR3 consists of 13 residues. The CDR3 DNA is TGTGCCAGCAGCTTATGGCTCCCCGGGGAGCTGTTTTTT. Its protein product is CASSLWLPGELFF.

J is TRBJ2-5 and V is TRBV18; 8 positions match TRBD1. The CDR3 has 15 amino acids. J was trimmed by 0 bases and V by 0 bases; bases with no gene match: 0. The germline gives CDR1 KGHSH, CDR2 LQKENI. The CDR3 region has the DNA TGTGCCAGCTCACCACCGGGACAGGACCAAGAGACCCAGTACTTC. As protein: CASSPPGQDQETQYF. Looking up the rest from reference TRBV18 and TRBJ2-5 gives the full variable domain: NAGVMQNPRHLVRRRGQEARLRCSPMKGHSHVYWYRQLPEEGLKFMVYLQKENIIDESGMPKERFSAEFPKEGPSILRIQQVVRGDSAAYFCASSPPGQDQETQYFGPGTRLLVL.

The rearrangement uses TRBV7-2 and TRBJ2-5; D unclear. V lost 1 base and J lost 4, with 7 bases in between. The CDR3 contains 13 residues. CDR1 SGHTA and CDR2 FQGNSA come from the germline V gene. The CDR3 DNA is TGTGCCAGCAGCTTAGGTTACAGAGAGACCCAGTACTTC. Its translation: CASSLGYRETQYF. Drawing the rest from reference TRBV7-2 and TRBJ2-5, the complete variable domain is GAGVSQSPSNKVTEKGKDVELRCDPISGHTALYWYRQSLGQGLEFLIYFQGNSAPDKSGLPSDRFSAERTGGSVSTLTIQRTQQEDSAVYLCASSLGYRETQYFGPGTRLLVL.

V usage is TRBV12-3 or TRBV12-4 and J usage is TRBJ2-5, with 8 bases that match TRBD2. J lost 5 bases, V lost 8 bases, and 7 bases had no gene match. CDR3 length equals 13 residues. CDR3 nucleotides: TGTGCCAGCGGTAGCGGGACGTATGAGACCCAGTACTTC. This sequence encodes CASGSGTYETQYF.

DNA of the CDR3: TGTGCCAGCAGAAACAGCTATAACGCTGAAGCTTTCTTT. It encodes CASRNSYNAEAFF. V gene TRBV2 combines with J gene TRBJ1-1, with no clear D. The V end lost 6 bases, the J end lost 6 bases, and 14 bases lay between the germline ends. This CDR3 has 13 amino acids. The germline V gene encodes CDR1 SNHLY and CDR2 FYNNEI.

The chain uses TRBV7-9 and TRBJ2-7; TRBD2 is a possible D gene (5 bases). CDR3 size: 12 residues. Trimming removed 5 bases at V and 2 bases at J, with 7 bases between. CDR1 is SEHNR, CDR2 FQNEAQ, per germline (reference sequence). The CDR3 DNA sequence: TGTGCCAGCAGCACCGGGACCTACGAGCAGTACTTC. Protein: CASSTGTYEQYF.

V gene TRBV12-5 combines with J gene TRBJ2-7; 7 positions agree with TRBD2. There are 16 residues in the CDR3. The germline CDR1 and CDR2 sequences are LGHNT and FRNRAP. V lost 1 base to trimming and J lost 4 bases; unmatched junction nucleotides: 10. The DNA for the CDR3 is TGTGCTAGTGGTTTGGGCAATTCGGGGGGAACATACGAGCAGTACTTC. Amino acids: CASGLGNSGGTYEQYF.

The rearrangement links TRBV5-6 to TRBJ2-7; 7 bases fit TRBD1. The CDR3 contains 12 residues. V lost 4 bases, J lost 3 bases, and 1 base stayed unmatched. CDR1 and CDR2 (germline): SGHDT, YYEEEE. CDR3 in amino acids: CASSRQGYEQYF. DNA of the CDR3: TGTGCCAGCAGCCGACAGGGCTACGAGCAGTACTTC.

CDR3 sequence: CASSVTSGQNTGELFF. The CDR3 nucleotides read TGCGCCAGCAGCGTAACTAGCGGTCAGAACACCGGGGAGCTGTTTTTT. The chain links TRBV5-1 to TRBJ2-2, with 8 bases lining up with TRBD2. The ends lost 4 bases at V and 1 base at J; junction bases unmatched: 6. The length of the CDR3 is 16 residues. Germline V gives CDR1 SGHRS, CDR2 YFSETQ.

The V gene is TRBV11-3, the J gene TRBJ2-2; 12 nucleotides match TRBD2. This CDR3 has 15 amino acids. Looked up from germline, CDR1 is SGHNT and CDR2 is YENEEA. V was pared by 1 base and J by 7 bases, with 1 base of the junction left unmatched. DNA for the CDR3: TGTGCCAGCAGCTTAGGACTAGCGGGGGACGGGGAGCTGTTTTTT. Amino acids: CASSLGLAGDGELFF.

This clone was counted once. The rearrangement uses TRBV5-1 and TRBJ2-2; TRBD1 might be the D (6 bases). The CDR3 totals 17 residues. V was trimmed by 0 bases and J by 0 bases, leaving 12 bases between them. Germline CDR1 reads SGHRS; CDR2 reads YFSETQ. The CDR3 nucleotides read TGCGCCAGCAGCTTGGGTCACAGGGACCCGAACACCGGGGAGCTGTTTTTT. It is translated as CASSLGHRDPNTGELFF.

The chain combines TRBV27 with TRBJ1-2; possibly TRBD1 for D (6 bases). V lost 0 bases and J lost 4, with 6 bases in between. CDR1 MNHEY and CDR2 SMNVEV come from the germline V gene (reference sequence). This CDR3 is 13 amino acids long. The CDR3 bases are TGTGCCAGCAGTTTATCGGGGGCCTATGGCTACACCTTC. Translating it yields CASSLSGAYGYTF.

This chain joins TRBV9 and TRBJ2-3; TRBD1 might be the D (6 bases). CDR1 is SGDLS, CDR2 YYNGEE, per germline. This CDR3 has 16 residues. V lost 3 bases, J lost 2 bases, and 16 bases lay in between. CDR3 amino acids: CASSAPSGVLTDTQYF. In nucleotides, the CDR3 is TGTGCCAGCAGCGCGCCATCAGGGGTCCTCACAGATACGCAGTATTTT.

The rearrangement links TRBV20-1 to TRBJ2-5; D is possibly TRBD2 (5 bases). V shed 7 bases and J shed 4 bases, with 10 bases lying between them. This CDR3 is 11 amino acids long. The germline CDR1 and CDR2 sequences are DFQATT and SNEGSKA (reference sequence). CDR3: CSVGRGETQYF. The CDR3 DNA sequence: TGCAGTGTCGGTCGGGGAGAGACCCAGTACTTC.

The J gene is TRBJ1-4, the V gene TRBV29-1; D unresolved. Trimming took 4 bases from V and 4 from J, leaving 10 bases between them. Germline loops: CDR1 SQVTM, CDR2 ANQGSEA. The CDR3 covers 13 residues. In DNA form, the CDR3 reads TGCAGCGTTGGGAGCGTGAATAATGAAAAACTGTTTTTT. The encoded protein is CSVGSVNNEKLFF.

The rearrangement uses TRBV6-2 or TRBV6-3 and TRBJ1-5; TRBD1 aligns across 10 bases. The germline V gene has CDR1 MNHEY and CDR2 SVGEGT. The CDR3 runs to 19 residues. With V trimmed by 2 bases and J by 2 bases, 12 bases remained unmatched. The CDR3 region is CASSYSAGQGTYGNQPQHF. CDR3 coding DNA: TGTGCCAGCAGTTACAGCGCGGGACAGGGGACTTATGGCAATCAGCCCCAGCATTTT.

The rearrangement uses TRBV20-1 and TRBJ2-5; 7 nucleotides align to TRBD1. The V gene's germline CDR1 is DFQATT and CDR2 SNEGSKA (reference sequence). The V gene end was trimmed by 3 bases and the J gene end by 5 bases; junction bases not matched to a gene: 9. CDR3 length: 14 amino acids. CDR3 in DNA: TGCAGTGCTAGTCATGGGACAGAGGGTGAGACCCAGTACTTC. Translating gives CSASHGTEGETQYF.

This clone was observed a few times. V gene TRBV19 combines with J gene TRBJ1-2; 7 nucleotides align to TRBD1. V lost 3 bases to trimming and J lost 6 bases; unmatched junction nucleotides: 7. The CDR3 is made up of 14 amino acids. The germline V gene has CDR1 LNHDA and CDR2 SQIVND (reference sequence). CDR3 sequence: CASSIEQGYDGYTF. CDR3 bases: TGTGCCAGTAGTATCGAACAGGGGTACGATGGCTACACCTTC.

This chain joins TRBV6-5 and TRBJ1-5; the D is unclear. Germline CDR1 reads MNHEY; CDR2 reads SVGAGI. The germline V and J ends were trimmed by 6 bases and 2 bases, with 11 bases remaining between them. There are 14 residues in the CDR3. CDR3 sequence: CASRDYMGNQPQHF. As DNA, the CDR3 is TGTGCCAGCAGAGACTATATGGGCAATCAGCCCCAGCATTTT.

This chain uses TRBV11-2 with TRBJ2-3; 10 nucleotides line up with TRBD2. Germline loops: CDR1 SGHAT, CDR2 FQNNGV. After removal of 3 bases from V and 4 bases from J, the junction contained 7 bases not matched to a gene. CDR3 size: 16 residues. The CDR3 DNA is TGTGCCAGCAGCTTCTTAGCGGGAGGCCCGGCAGATACGCAGTATTTT. Amino acids: CASSFLAGGPADTQYF.